The 32 T cell receptor beta chains below were found in one sample sequenced in a study of radiation and T cells in renal cell carcinoma. As for time point: blood 2 weeks post-SBRT. The treatment is: 15 Gy SBRT to primary tumor, nephrectomy 4 weeks later. The table came from immunoSEQ multiplex PCR; TCRdb's copy has only in-frame clones and leaves some out. The repertoire includes about 150,000 clones, roughly 87% of them detected once, and about an eighth sits in the top ten. Sample: blood, taken from a patient whose treatment included radiotherapy and nephrectomy. The source of these receptors is a woman in her fifties or sixties with renal cell carcinoma.

This chain connects TRBV6-1 to TRBJ1-3; 12 nucleotides line up with TRBD1. The CDR3 spans 18 residues. Looked up from germline, CDR1 is MNHNS and CDR2 is SASEGT. Unmatched junction bases numbered 5, after V lost 0 bases and J lost 2 bases. The CDR3 DNA reads as TGTGCCAGCAGTGAAGCGCCAGGGACAGGGGGCCCTGGAAACACCATATATTTT. Amino acids: CASSEAPGTGGPGNTIYF.

The chain employs TRBV18 and TRBJ1-6; 10 bases align to TRBD1. Looked up from germline, CDR1 is KGHSH and CDR2 is LQKENI. Trimming removed 5 bases from V and 7 bases from J; junction bases left unmatched: 20. The CDR3 loop spans 20 amino acids. CDR3 region: CASSKDITGTGASLNSPLHF. In DNA, the CDR3 is TGTGCCAGCTCAAAGGACATTACCGGGACAGGGGCTTCCCTAAATTCACCCCTCCACTTT.

The chain employs TRBV6-5 and TRBJ2-1; D not resolved. V was pared by 7 bases and J by 0 bases, with 13 bases between. The CDR3 is 15 amino acids. From germline, CDR1 is MNHEY and CDR2 SVGAGI. The CDR3 DNA sequence: TGTGCCAGCAAGATAAGACCCAGCTCCTACAATGAGCAGTTCTTC. Its translation: CASKIRPSSYNEQFF.

V is TRBV6-4 and J is TRBJ1-1, with D possibly TRBD1 on 5 matching bases. The germline V gene encodes CDR1 MRHNA and CDR2 SNTAGT. The CDR3 runs 14 residues. V lost 7 bases and J 7 bases, leaving 19 bases between the germline ends. The CDR3 nucleotides read TGTGCCAGCAAGATGGGGCGATCGGCCGGTGAAGCTTTCTTT. Translation gives CASKMGRSAGEAFF.

The chain couples TRBV5-1 to TRBJ2-3, with 10 bases matching TRBD2. There are 18 residues in the CDR3. In germline, CDR1 is SGHRS, CDR2 YFSETQ. Trimming took 0 bases from V and 0 from J; bases not matched to a gene: 7. The CDR3 bases are TGCGCCAGCAGCTTGGCGCTAGCGGGGGTTACTAGCACAGATACGCAGTATTTT. It is translated as CASSLALAGVTSTDTQYF.

This clone was picked up a small number of times. J is TRBJ1-1 and V is TRBV6-1; TRBD1 is a possible D gene (5 bases). The V gene lost 0 bases and the J gene lost 6 bases, with 11 bases spanning the gap. The germline CDR1 and CDR2 sequences are MNHNS and SASEGT. The CDR3 length is 14 residues. CDR3 region: CASSEAPEGPEAFF. The CDR3 nucleotides are TGTGCCAGCAGTGAAGCTCCGGAGGGGCCTGAAGCTTTCTTT.

The V gene is TRBV19, the J gene TRBJ2-6; D may be TRBD1 or TRBD2 (5 bases each). The CDR3 spans 18 residues. Germline V gene data show CDR1 as LNHDA and CDR2 as SQIVND (reference sequence). V was cut by 3 bases and J by 4 bases, with 19 bases left in between. The CDR3 DNA is TGTGCCAGTAGTATTCGACCGGGACGCGGCCCGGGGGCCAACGTCCTGACTTTC. Translated: CASSIRPGRGPGANVLTF.

This clone appeared a single time. V and J are TRBV6-1 and TRBJ1-1, with D unresolved. The V gene lost 6 bases and the J gene lost 3 bases, with 14 bases spanning the gap. CDR3 length: 14 residues. The germline V gene encodes CDR1 MNHNS and CDR2 SASEGT. Here the CDR3 reads CASRTTGRDTEAFF. CDR3 DNA sequence: TGTGCCAGCAGGACGACGGGGAGGGACACTGAAGCTTTCTTT.

The rearrangement uses TRBV4-2 and TRBJ2-7, with TRBD2 identical over 7 bases. Germline CDR1 is LGHNA and CDR2 is YNFKEQ. The CDR3 is 15 residues long. Losses at the gene ends were 4 bases for V and 1 base for J; bases not matched to a gene: 7. The CDR3 sequence is CASSPRGEGSYEQYF. CDR3 nucleotides: TGTGCCAGCAGCCCCCGGGGGGAAGGATCCTACGAGCAGTACTTC.

The chain carries TRBV4-2 and TRBJ2-2; 8 bases align to TRBD2. J lost 4 bases, V lost 4 bases, and 5 bases had no gene match. This CDR3 region has 15 residues. The V gene's germline CDR1 is LGHNA and CDR2 YNFKEQ. In DNA form, the CDR3 reads TGTGCCAGCAGCCGGGAGGCGGGGGGCACCGGGGAGCTGTTTTTT. Its protein is CASSREAGGTGELFF.

This clone was counted a few times. The chain employs TRBV6-5 and TRBJ1-6; 7 nucleotides match TRBD1. Looked up from germline, CDR1 is MNHEY and CDR2 is SVGAGI. The junction had 4 bases not matched to a gene; V was cut back by 2 bases and J by 9 bases. The CDR3 runs to 14 residues. The CDR3 sequence is CASSYVDRASPLHF. The DNA for the CDR3 is TGTGCCAGCAGTTACGTAGACAGGGCTTCACCCCTCCACTTT.

The gene calls are TRBV9 and TRBJ1-1; 7 positions match TRBD1. This CDR3 is 12 amino acids long. V shed 5 bases, J shed 4 bases, and the junction held 2 bases outside the gene matches. Germline CDR1 and CDR2: SGDLS and YYNGEE. CDR3 DNA: TGTGCCAGCAGTGCAGGGGGCACTGAAGCTTTCTTT. Amino acid sequence: CASSAGGTEAFF.

This sequence joins TRBV11-1 and TRBJ1-2; weak D call: TRBD1 (6 bases). Trimming stripped 6 bases from V and 3 bases from J, with 14 bases between. CDR1 and CDR2 from the germline V gene are SGHAT and FQDESV (reference sequence). The CDR3 has 14 amino acids. The CDR3 sequence: CASSFRDMDYGYTF. The DNA for the CDR3 is TGTGCCAGCAGTTTCCGGGACATGGACTATGGCTACACCTTC.

The rearrangement uses TRBV5-1 and TRBJ1-2; D is unresolved. Germline values: CDR1 SGHRS, CDR2 YFSETQ. This CDR3 has 13 residues. The germline V and J ends were trimmed by 0 bases and 3 bases, with 6 bases remaining between them. The CDR3 loop is CASSLDSDYGYTF. In nucleotides, the CDR3 is TGCGCCAGCAGCTTGGACAGCGACTATGGCTACACCTTC.

This chain uses TRBV2 with TRBJ2-2, with TRBD2 as a possible D gene (6 bases). The CDR3 is 15 amino acids. V was clipped by 2 bases and J by 4 bases, with 11 bases between them. Germline-derived CDR1 and CDR2 are SNHLY and FYNNEI. The CDR3: CASSESGRITGELFF. The CDR3 DNA sequence: TGTGCCAGCAGTGAATCAGGGAGGATCACCGGGGAGCTGTTTTTT.

The rearrangement uses TRBV6-1 and TRBJ1-4; D uncertain. The CDR3 has 13 amino acids. Trimming shortened V by 2 bases and J by 14 bases, and 15 bases separated the two germline ends. Germline lookup yields CDR1 MNHNS and CDR2 SASEGT. This CDR3 is CASSEIGFGLLFF. CDR3 sequence (DNA): TGTGCCAGCAGTGAAATAGGCTTTGGCCTTCTGTTTTTT.

The genes are TRBV4-1 and TRBJ2-1; TRBD2 aligns across 8 bases. The V segment lost 0 bases and the J segment 3 bases; nucleotides outside the gene matches: 4. Per germline, CDR1 MGHRA and CDR2 YSYEKL. CDR3 length equals 16 residues. CDR3 DNA: TGCGCCAGCAGCCAAGACGAGCGGGGGATCTACAATGAGCAGTTCTTC. Its translation: CASSQDERGIYNEQFF.

The chain has TRBV9 and TRBJ2-3; D may be TRBD2 (5 bases). Germline assignment: CDR1 SGDLS and CDR2 YYNGEE. Trimming took off 1 base at V and 1 base at J, with 7 bases between the two ends. This CDR3 has 14 amino acids. Here the CDR3 reads CASSVPGGTDTQYF. CDR3 nucleotides: TGTGCCAGCAGCGTACCCGGGGGCACAGATACGCAGTATTTT.

The rearrangement joins TRBV6-5 to TRBJ1-6; D remains unclear. V was cut by 2 bases and J by 4 bases, with 3 bases left in between. The CDR3 runs 13 residues. The germline CDR1 and CDR2 sequences are MNHEY and SVGAGI. CDR3 loop: CASSYQYNSPLHF. In nucleotides, the CDR3 is TGTGCCAGCAGTTACCAATATAATTCACCCCTCCACTTT.

The chain uses TRBV19 and TRBJ1-1; 7 bases are a match to TRBD1. The CDR3 extends over 17 amino acids. In germline, CDR1 is LNHDA, CDR2 SQIVND (reference sequence). The V gene end was trimmed by 5 bases and the J gene end by 0 bases; junction bases not matched to a gene: 12. CDR3 nucleotides: TGTGCCAGTAGTCTACAGGGGACCTTTATCATGAACACTGAAGCTTTCTTT. Its protein product is CASSLQGTFIMNTEAFF.

The rearrangement joins TRBV18 to TRBJ1-4; 8 bases are shared with TRBD1. There are 16 residues in the CDR3. Trimming cost V 0 bases and J 1 base; bases outside gene matches: 1. Germline-derived CDR1 and CDR2 are KGHSH and LQKENI. The chain's CDR3 is CASSPPDRVTNEKLFF. DNA of the CDR3: TGTGCCAGCTCACCACCGGACAGGGTAACTAATGAAAAACTGTTTTTT.

Only one count was recorded for this clone. V is TRBV2 and J is TRBJ2-7; no clear D gene. Germline-derived CDR1 and CDR2 are SNHLY and FYNNEI. This CDR3 spans 14 amino acids. The V and J ends lost 8 bases and 3 bases respectively, with 17 bases between them. The CDR3 DNA sequence: TGTGCCAGCGGCCGGGTAACCTCAAGCTACGAGCAGTACTTC. The encoded protein is CASGRVTSSYEQYF.

This clone was recorded only once. The CDR3 DNA reads TGCGCCAGCAGCCAAGAGAAGCGGGGGGCGGGAGAGACCCAGTACTTC. The encoded protein is CASSQEKRGAGETQYF. This chain joins TRBV4-1 and TRBJ2-5; TRBD2 agrees at 9 bases. V lost 0 bases to trimming and J lost 4 bases; unmatched junction nucleotides: 6. The CDR3 covers 16 residues. Looked up from germline, CDR1 is MGHRA and CDR2 is YSYEKL.

The rearrangement links TRBV4-1 to TRBJ1-1; D not resolved. The CDR3 is 17 residues long. Trimming took off 4 bases at V and 0 bases at J, with 18 bases between the two ends. The germline V gene encodes CDR1 MGHRA and CDR2 YSYEKL. This CDR3 reads CASSPSLQVEVNTEAFF. CDR3 in DNA: TGCGCCAGCAGCCCCTCCCTCCAGGTTGAAGTGAACACTGAAGCTTTCTTT.

This chain links TRBV19 with TRBJ2-5; no definite D call. V lost 3 bases and J 4 bases, leaving 21 bases between the germline ends. CDR1 is LNHDA and CDR2 is SQIVND in the germline V gene (reference sequence). The CDR3 covers 17 residues. The CDR3 region is CASSMTPFVGFGETQYF. The CDR3 nucleotides read TGTGCCAGTAGTATGACCCCCTTTGTAGGGTTTGGAGAGACCCAGTACTTC. The variable domain in full, with the rest retrieved from reference TRBV19 and TRBJ2-5, is DGGITQSPKYLFRKEGQNVTLSCEQNLNHDAMYWYRQDPGQGLRLIYYSQIVNDFQKGDIAEGYSVSREKKESFPLTVTSAQKNPTAFYLCASSMTPFVGFGETQYFGPGTRLLVL.

This chain uses TRBV10-3 with TRBJ2-1, with 8 positions matching TRBD1. The CDR3 sequence is 13 residues long. Per germline, CDR1 ENHRY and CDR2 SYGVKD. V shed 5 bases and J 6 bases; nucleotides not matched to a gene: 3. Here the CDR3 DNA reads TGTGCCATCAGTTTGACAGGGGCCAATGAGCAGTTCTTC. Its protein product is CAISLTGANEQFF.

With regard to this clone: A junction boundary mismatches the germline segment, possibly from a read error. CDR3 protein: CASSLEAGPYEQYF. CDR3 nucleotide sequence: TGTGCTAGCAGCTTAGAGGCAGGACCCTACGAGCAGTACTTC. The genes are TRBV7-7 and TRBJ2-7; D is unresolved. Germline V gene lookup returns CDR1 SSHAT and CDR2 FNYEAQ (reference sequence). This CDR3 contains 14 residues.

The chain is built from TRBV5-1 and TRBJ2-2; no clear D gene. V dropped 4 bases and J dropped 6 bases, with 10 bases sitting between them. The CDR3 covers 13 residues. CDR1 is SGHRS and CDR2 is YFSETQ in the germline V gene. As DNA, the CDR3 is TGCGCCAGCAGCCCCCGTGGGGCCGGGGAGCTGTTTTTT. The encoded protein is CASSPRGAGELFF.

This clone occurred once. The chain employs TRBV5-1 and TRBJ2-5; no firm D call. The germline V gene encodes CDR1 SGHRS and CDR2 YFSETQ. Trimming took 0 bases from V and 1 from J, leaving 10 bases between them. There are 15 residues in the CDR3. The CDR3 sequence: CASSLAGSLQETQYF. Written as DNA, the CDR3 is TGCGCCAGCAGCTTGGCCGGGTCCCTCCAAGAGACCCAGTACTTC.

The genes are TRBV6-1 and TRBJ1-1; maybe TRBD1 (5 bases). The CDR3 totals 12 residues. Germline assignment: CDR1 MNHNS and CDR2 SASEGT. V shed 4 bases and J shed 11 bases, with 14 bases lying between them. For the CDR3, the DNA is TGTGCCAGCAGTGTGGTCCAGGGAAGGGCTTTCTTT. Translated: CASSVVQGRAFF.

This chain links TRBV7-9 with TRBJ1-3; a possible D gene is TRBD1 (6 bases). V dropped 8 bases and J dropped 0 bases, with 17 bases sitting between them. This CDR3 region has 16 residues. Germline V gives CDR1 SEHNR, CDR2 FQNEAQ (reference sequence). For the CDR3, the DNA is TGTGCCAGCGGGAGTCCTTACAGGGACTCTGGAAACACCATATATTTT. Its protein is CASGSPYRDSGNTIYF.

The chain combines TRBV18 with TRBJ2-5; possibly TRBD1 for D (6 bases). CDR1 is KGHSH, CDR2 LQKENI, per germline. V lost 3 bases to trimming and J lost 5 bases, with 7 bases between them. This CDR3 has 12 amino acids. The CDR3 nucleotides are TGTGCCAGCTCACCTAGGGGGGAGACCCAGTACTTC. It is translated as CASSPRGETQYF.